This TCR beta chain derives from a study of T cell repertoires in cytomegalovirus infection. Study-level findings and limits: Dominating the ex vivo response were TCR beta clonotypes that were CMV-specific and HLA-C-restricted.

Regarding this clonotype: Antigen unknown. A much larger clonotype is one base distant, so this may be a read error. The CDR3 does not end in the conserved phenylalanine or tryptophan, so this is likely a read error.

Trimming shortened V by 5 bases and J by 1 base, and 8 bases separated the two germline ends. Germline CDR1 is SGHVS and CDR2 is FQNEAQ. CDR3 size: 13 residues. TCRdb analysed the reads with MiXCR anew, one entry per CDR3 protein. The table records 650,000 to 900,000 distinct CDR3 sequences, 30% to 35% of them present only once. This chain connects TRBV7-8 to TRBJ2-5; D possibly corresponds to TRBD2 (5 bases). This clonotype originated in a human donor in good health (CMV status not recorded). Some clones in this sample may be carry-over from other donors' samples. The specimen comprised cultured CD8+ T cells from PBMCs, sampled from culture after CMV antigen stimulation. The CDR3 bases are TGTGCCAGCAGCGGACTCCCCCAAGAGACCCAGTACCTC. This sequence encodes CASSGLPQETQYL.